This T cell receptor (beta chain) stems from a study of CD8 T cells in Susac syndrome (dated by TCRdb to between 2019 and 2020). In terms of the full investigation: The study used repertoire sequencing to test whether antigen drove CD8+ T cell activation and differentiation in Susac syndrome. What the work shows at the level of the full study, not this receptor alone: The number of individuals in the TCR sequencing and HLA analysis was recognized as being relatively small.

CDR1 and CDR2 were assigned from the germline V gene as MNHEY and SVGEGT. At the junction V is shortened by 8 bases and J by 1 base; bases outside the gene matches: 7. The CDR3 has 14 amino acids, counting the end cysteine and phenylalanine. Of the read, only the CDR3 DNA is kept; its 42 bases are in frame from base 1. Peripheral blood CD8+ and CD4+ T cells from healthy donors, Susac syndrome patients and multiple sclerosis patients were profiled by high-throughput TCR beta sequencing. Treatment-naive patients with stable or active relapsing-remitting disease fulfilling revised McDonald criteria were used as multiple sclerosis controls. Bulk CD8+ and CD4+ T cells were purified by magnetic negative isolation, while CD8+ TEMRA cells were enriched using FACS. Blood was collected in EDTA tubes and processed within 24 hours, with PBMCs isolated through density gradient centrifugation. PBMCs intended for TCR sequencing were frozen in liquid nitrogen and were later thawed in a 37 degrees C water bath. A purity of at least 90% was achieved for sorted or isolated CD4+, CD8+ and CD8+ TEMRA cells.

For this clonotype: The antigen it binds to is not known. No base-level quality is on record; no much larger clone is a single base apart.

RNA was extracted using the RNeasy kit, and about 0.5 to 1 ug of the RNA was reverse transcribed with random hexamers. The immunoSEQ multiplex PCR assay, covering 54 Vbeta and 13 Jbeta segments, was used to amplify TCR beta CDR3 regions. Bias from PCR amplification was corrected by using a synthetic template baseline for primer optimization and for computational correction. Regarding the original processing steps: Only productive sequences were kept, with reads annotated to V, D and J genes according to IMGT and analyzed in immunoSEQ Analyzer. Clonality was calculated as one minus the Shannon entropy normalized by log2 of the number of productive unique sequences. For each patient and control, public and private clones were evaluated within the 100 most prevalent clones. A clone was defined as Susac-specific if it was absent from the healthy and MS cohorts, from some 1,100 published viral clones and from other ImmuneACCESS disease sequences. Using fastp trimming at Q25 and MiXCR clonotype assembly, TCRdb reanalyzed the public sequencing data and kept in-frame beta chains. Every entry covers one CDR3 protein and lists the most common genes and DNA from its rows. The authors' filters were not applied to this entry. This sample has 170,000 or so distinct CDR3 sequences in its table, and about 94% of those were observed once. The top ten constitute 0.09% to 0.095% of the sample.

The chain employs TRBV6-2 or TRBV6-3 and TRBJ2-7; the central 8 bases match TRBD2. Sequencing used CD4+ T cells from PBMCs. The clonotype originates from a human donor with multiple sclerosis. The CDR3 protein: CASVGQRGSYEQYF. The DNA reads as follows: TGTGCCAGCGTAGGTCAGCGGGGGTCCTACGAGCAGTACTTC.